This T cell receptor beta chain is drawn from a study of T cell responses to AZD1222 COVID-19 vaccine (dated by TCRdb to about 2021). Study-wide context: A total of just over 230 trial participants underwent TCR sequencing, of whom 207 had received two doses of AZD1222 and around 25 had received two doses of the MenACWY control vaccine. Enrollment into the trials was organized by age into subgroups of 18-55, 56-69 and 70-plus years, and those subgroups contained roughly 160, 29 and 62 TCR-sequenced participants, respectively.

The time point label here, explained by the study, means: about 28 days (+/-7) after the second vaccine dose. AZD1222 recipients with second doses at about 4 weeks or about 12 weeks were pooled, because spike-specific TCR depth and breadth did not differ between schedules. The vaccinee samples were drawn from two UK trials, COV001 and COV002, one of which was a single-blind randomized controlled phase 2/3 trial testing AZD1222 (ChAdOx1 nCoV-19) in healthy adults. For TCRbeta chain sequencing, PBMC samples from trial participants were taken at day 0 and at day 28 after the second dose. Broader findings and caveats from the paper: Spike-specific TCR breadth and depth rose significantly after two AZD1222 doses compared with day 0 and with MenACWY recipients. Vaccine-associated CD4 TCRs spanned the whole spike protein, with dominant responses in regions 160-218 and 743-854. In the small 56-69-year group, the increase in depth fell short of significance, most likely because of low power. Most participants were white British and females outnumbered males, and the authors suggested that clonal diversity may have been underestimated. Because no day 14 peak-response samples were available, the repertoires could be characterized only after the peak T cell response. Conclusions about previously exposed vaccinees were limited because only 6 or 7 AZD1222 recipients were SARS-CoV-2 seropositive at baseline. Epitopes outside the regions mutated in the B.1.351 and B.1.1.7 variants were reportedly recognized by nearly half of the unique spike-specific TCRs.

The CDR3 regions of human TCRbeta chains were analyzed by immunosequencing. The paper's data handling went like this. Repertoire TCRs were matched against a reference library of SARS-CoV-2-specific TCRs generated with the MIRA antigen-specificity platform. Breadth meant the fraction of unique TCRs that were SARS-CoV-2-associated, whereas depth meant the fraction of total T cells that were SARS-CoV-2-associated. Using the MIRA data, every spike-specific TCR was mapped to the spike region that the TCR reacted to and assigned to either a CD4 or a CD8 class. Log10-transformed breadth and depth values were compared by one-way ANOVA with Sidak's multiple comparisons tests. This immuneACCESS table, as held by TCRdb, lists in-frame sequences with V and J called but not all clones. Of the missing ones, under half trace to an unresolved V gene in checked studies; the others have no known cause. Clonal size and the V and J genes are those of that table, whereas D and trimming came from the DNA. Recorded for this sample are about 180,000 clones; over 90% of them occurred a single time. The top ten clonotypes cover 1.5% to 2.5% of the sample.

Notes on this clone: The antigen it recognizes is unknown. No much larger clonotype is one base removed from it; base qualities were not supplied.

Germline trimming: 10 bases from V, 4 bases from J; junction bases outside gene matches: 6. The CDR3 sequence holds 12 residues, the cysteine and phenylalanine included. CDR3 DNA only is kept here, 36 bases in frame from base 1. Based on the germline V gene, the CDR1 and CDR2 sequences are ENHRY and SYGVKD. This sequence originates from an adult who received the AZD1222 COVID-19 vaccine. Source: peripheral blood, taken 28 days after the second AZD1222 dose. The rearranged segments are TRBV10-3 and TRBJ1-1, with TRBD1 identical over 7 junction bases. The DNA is TGTGCCACCCGACAGGGCGGCACTGAAGCTTTCTTT. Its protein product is CATRQGGTEAFF.